This T cell receptor beta chain came from a study of OX40 agonist ivuxolimab in advanced cancers. Sequenced by immunoSEQ multiplex PCR; TCRdb stores in-frame clones only, minus some. The sample lists more than 55,000 clones; approximately 91% were seen once. The ends were cut back, 8 bases at V and 5 bases at J, with 12 bases in the middle. This CDR3 is 11 amino acids long. In germline, CDR1 is SQVTM, CDR2 ANQGSEA. Material: CD4+ or CD8+ T cells sorted from blood, obtained in a trial of the OX40 agonist ivuxolimab. The sequence was collected from an adult with an advanced solid tumor such as melanoma, head and neck, liver or kidney cancer. The chain couples TRBV29-1 to TRBJ2-5; D perhaps matches TRBD1 (5 bases). The CDR3 region is CSIGQAETQYF. Written as DNA, the CDR3 is TGCAGCATCGGACAAGCGGAGACCCAGTACTTC. Drawing the rest from reference TRBV29-1 and TRBJ2-5, the complete variable domain is SAVISQKPSRDICQRGTSLTIQCQVDSQVTMMFWYRQQPGQSLTLIATANQGSEATYESGFVIDKFPISRPNLTFSTLTVSNMSPEDSSIYLCSIGQAETQYFGPGTRLLVL.